Shown below are 14 T cell receptor beta chains from a single sample sequenced in a study of blood T cell repertoires in COVID-19. Measured with immunoSEQ multiplex PCR; TCRdb has only the in-frame clones, and not every one. The sample has 150,000 to 200,000 clones, around four fifths seen once. The sequenced sample was peripheral blood. The origin of the receptors is a woman in her 70s with COVID-19, enrolled during active disease.

The chain carries TRBV4-1 and TRBJ2-3, with D possibly matching TRBD2 (5 bases). This CDR3 has 14 amino acids. Germline V gives CDR1 MGHRA, CDR2 YSYEKL. Between the trimmed V and J ends, which lost 4 bases and 6 bases, there was a span of 14 bases. This CDR3 reads CASSPRGVEDTQYF. For the CDR3, the DNA is TGCGCCAGCAGCCCCCGGGGAGTGGAGGATACGCAGTATTTT.

In this sample, this clone turned up once. J is TRBJ1-2 and V is TRBV28; 8 bases fit TRBD1. The CDR3 has 13 amino acids. J lost 8 bases, V lost 6 bases, and 8 bases had no gene match. CDR1 is MDHEN and CDR2 is SYDVKM in the germline V gene. CDR3 sequence reads: CASRTGQGGGYTF. The DNA for the CDR3 is TGTGCCAGCAGGACAGGACAGGGAGGCGGCTACACCTTC.

J is TRBJ1-6 and V is TRBV29-1, with TRBD1 matching 9 bases. J gave up 8 bases and V 8 bases, and 7 bases lay outside the gene matches. Germline CDR1 reads SQVTM; CDR2 reads ANQGSEA. This CDR3 contains 13 residues. CDR3 sequence reads: CSTRDRDDSPLHF. CDR3 DNA: TGCAGCACCCGGGACAGGGACGATTCACCCCTCCACTTT.

The rearrangement links TRBV5-5 to TRBJ2-7; the match to TRBD2 covers 7 bases. The CDR3 length is 13 residues. J gave up 1 base and V 5 bases, and 3 bases lay outside the gene matches. CDR1 and CDR2 from the germline V gene are SGHKS and YYEKEE (reference sequence). The CDR3 sequence is CASRRGGSYEQYF. The CDR3 DNA reads TGTGCCAGCAGACGCGGGGGTTCCTACGAGCAGTACTTC.

The chain carries TRBV15 and TRBJ2-3; D possibly corresponds to TRBD1 (5 bases). Trimming took off 1 base at V and 0 bases at J, with 5 bases between the two ends. The CDR3 extends over 14 amino acids. Per germline, CDR1 LNHNV and CDR2 YYDKDF (reference sequence). The CDR3 bases are TGTGCCACCAGCAGAGGGACAAGCACAGATACGCAGTATTTT. Amino acid sequence: CATSRGTSTDTQYF.

Concerning this clone: At the DNA level, this CDR3 is encoded by other sequences in the same sample as well. The chain has TRBV5-1 and TRBJ1-3; D remains unclear. The germline gives CDR1 SGHRS, CDR2 YFSETQ. Trimming shortened V by 2 bases and J by 0 bases, and 6 bases separated the two germline ends. This CDR3 spans 14 amino acids. The CDR3 region is CASSLGSSGNTIYF. The CDR3 DNA reads TGCGCCAGCAGCTTAGGGAGCTCTGGAAACACCATATATTTT.

This clone appeared once. The chain is built from TRBV27 and TRBJ2-2; 7 nucleotides line up with TRBD1. The germline gives CDR1 MNHEY, CDR2 SMNVEV (reference sequence). V shed 6 bases and J 5 bases; nucleotides not matched to a gene: 3. The CDR3 has 13 residues. The chain's CDR3 is CASSTGATGELFF. As DNA, the CDR3 is TGTGCCAGCAGCACAGGGGCGACCGGGGAGCTGTTTTTT.

V and J are TRBV6-5 and TRBJ1-3; TRBD1 aligns across 7 bases. J lost 2 bases, V lost 6 bases, and 4 bases had no gene match. The length of the CDR3 is 14 residues. CDR1 and CDR2 (germline): MNHEY, SVGAGI. The CDR3: CASRGQRTGNTIYF. CDR3 sequence (DNA): TGTGCCAGCAGGGGACAGCGAACTGGAAACACCATATATTTT.

The rearrangement uses TRBV6-6 and TRBJ2-7, with 8 bases fitting TRBD2. Germline loops: CDR1 MNHNY, CDR2 SVGAGI (reference sequence). V trimming: 8 bases; J trimming: 0 bases; junction bases outside the gene matches: 6. This CDR3 spans 14 amino acids. CDR3 in amino acids: CASATSVYSYEQYF. CDR3 DNA: TGTGCCAGCGCGACTAGCGTTTACTCCTACGAGCAGTACTTC.

The chain carries TRBV28 and TRBJ1-1; D may be TRBD1 (5 bases). CDR1 is MDHEN, CDR2 SYDVKM, per germline. The length of the CDR3 is 14 residues. Trimming removed 7 bases at V and 5 bases at J, with 17 bases between. CDR3 nucleotide sequence: TGTGCCAGCACCAACACGGGGGGTTGGACTGAAGCTTTCTTT. Translation gives CASTNTGGWTEAFF. Filled out from reference TRBV28 and TRBJ1-1, the complete variable domain reads DVKVTQSSRYLVKRTGEKVFLECVQDMDHENMFWYRQDPGLGLRLIYFSYDVKMKEKGDIPEGYSVSREKKERFSLILESASTNQTSMYLCASTNTGGWTEAFFGQGTRLTVV.

The chain employs TRBV19 and TRBJ1-1, with D hard to call. Per germline, CDR1 LNHDA and CDR2 SQIVND (reference sequence). Trimming stripped 5 bases from V and 1 base from J, with 11 bases between. This CDR3 has 14 amino acids. The CDR3 DNA reads TGTGCCAGTAGTCTAACGACTGAGAACACTGAAGCTTTCTTT. Translation gives CASSLTTENTEAFF.

The rearrangement uses TRBV7-2 and TRBJ2-7; D may be TRBD1 (5 bases). Trimming removed 4 bases from V and 2 bases from J, with 12 bases in between. Germline-derived CDR1 and CDR2 are SGHTA and FQGNSA. The CDR3 consists of 14 residues. The CDR3 DNA reads TGTGCCAGCAGCTCAGACAGACGGACCTACGAGCAGTACTTC. Encoded protein: CASSSDRRTYEQYF.

The chain carries TRBV15 and TRBJ1-1; D might be TRBD1 (5 bases). The CDR3 has 15 amino acids. V was cut by 1 base and J by 5 bases, with 14 bases left in between. Per the germline V gene, CDR1 is LNHNV and CDR2 is YYDKDF (reference sequence). In DNA, the CDR3 is TGTGCCACCAGCAGAGGGGGGTCGGGAGAAACTGAAGCTTTCTTT. Protein sequence: CATSRGGSGETEAFF.

The chain joins TRBV5-1 to TRBJ1-3; 7 nucleotides line up with TRBD1. The CDR3 covers 14 residues. Trimming removed 4 bases from V and 3 bases from J; junction bases left unmatched: 4. Germline V CDR1 and CDR2: SGHRS, YFSETQ. As DNA, the CDR3 is TGCGCCAGCAGCACACAGGGGCTTGGAAACACCATATATTTT. Protein sequence: CASSTQGLGNTIYF.